This TCR beta chain appears in the sequencing data of a study of cytomegalovirus exposure and HLA in healthy donors. The CDR3 loop spans 12 amino acids. Per the germline V gene, CDR1 is MNHEY and CDR2 is SVGAGI. V was pared by 6 bases and J by 5 bases, with 3 bases of the junction left unmatched. Comment on this clone: Its target is unknown.

A multiplex PCR was run with 60 Vbeta primers and 13 Jbeta primers. Libraries were prepared by immunoSEQ multiplex PCR; TCRdb keeps only in-frame clonotypes and omits some of them. The sample lists 30,000 to 45,000 clones, 80% to 90% occurring once. Study outcomes and limitations: A later analysis found that most CMV-associated TCR beta chains appeared HLA-restricted. From TCR beta sequences, most subjects' HLA-A and HLA-B alleles were reportedly predicted accurately. In presence/absence analyses, roughly uniform sequencing depth across donors was assumed.

The chain employs TRBV6-5 and TRBJ2-7; 8 bases align to TRBD1. This clonotype was sampled from a woman aged 40 to 50 in good health and CMV-seropositive. Sequenced: PBMCs. Here the CDR3 DNA reads TGTGCCAGCAGCCACAGGGGGGACGAGCAGTACTTC. Encoded protein: CASSHRGDEQYF.